These T cell receptor beta chains were read from a single sample in a study of blood T cell repertoires in COVID-19. Here immunoSEQ multiplex PCR was the method, and the copy in TCRdb shows in-frame clones only, minus some. The sample has about 33,000 clones, approximately 95% seen once; the top ten hold about 0.99%. The sequenced sample was peripheral blood. The receptors derive from a male donor with active COVID-19. Both conserved end residues are part of each CDR3. A D gene is named only where the DNA matches it firmly. Only some rows state a clone size, as once, few, many or a class for expanded clones.

V gene	D gene	clone size	J gene	CDR3 protein	CDR3 DNA
TRBV6-4	TRBD1	-	TRBJ2-2	CASSALGQGATGELFF	TGTGCCAGCAGTGCATTGGGACAGGGGGCCACCGGGGAGCTGTTTTTT
TRBV7-3	TRBD2	-	TRBJ2-2	CASRTSGSNTGELFF	TGTGCCAGCAGAACTAGCGGGTCGAACACCGGGGAGCTGTTTTTT
TRBV6-2/TRBV6-3	TRBD1	-	TRBJ2-2	CASSMTGATGELFF	TGTGCCAGCAGTATGACAGGGGCCACCGGGGAGCTGTTTTTT
TRBV7-8	-	-	TRBJ2-7	CASSLRGRGYEQYF	TGTGCCAGCAGCTTACGTGGCAGGGGATACGAGCAGTACTTC
TRBV9	-	-	TRBJ2-7	CASSLTDNSYEQYF	TGTGCCAGCAGCTTAACTGACAATTCCTACGAGCAGTACTTC
TRBV18	TRBD2	-	TRBJ2-7	CASSPGGSGGYEQYF	TGTGCCAGCTCACCAGGGGGCAGCGGGGGCTACGAGCAGTACTTC
TRBV7-9	TRBD1	-	TRBJ1-1	CASSRQGAVEAFF	TGTGCCAGCAGCCGACAGGGGGCCGTTGAAGCTTTCTTT
TRBV3-1/TRBV3-2	-	once	TRBJ2-7	CASSQARTADQYF	TGTGCCAGCAGCCAAGCCCGGACAGCTGATCAGTACTTC
TRBV2	-	-	TRBJ1-4	CASTGEREKLFF	TGTGCCAGCACTGGGGAGAGGGAAAAACTGTTTTTT
TRBV7-7	-	-	TRBJ2-1	CASSPGHMTNEQFF	TGTGCTAGCAGCCCGGGACATATGACGAATGAGCAGTTCTTC
TRBV5-1	-	-	TRBJ2-7	CASSLQGGLTYEQYF	TGCGCCAGCAGCTTGCAGGGCGGATTGACCTACGAGCAGTACTTC
TRBV14	-	-	TRBJ2-1	CASSQDLGIFLAGPQFF	TGTGCCAGCAGCCAAGACTTGGGCATCTTCCTCGCCGGTCCCCAGTTCTTC
TRBV19	-	-	TRBJ1-1	CASSMGSLNTEAFF	TGTGCCAGTAGTATGGGCAGTCTGAACACTGAAGCTTTCTTT
TRBV5-5	-	few	TRBJ2-5	CASSLRGETQYF	TGTGCCAGCAGCTTGAGGGGAGAGACCCAGTACTTC
TRBV19	TRBD1	-	TRBJ1-2	CASSIAGQSNYGYTF	TGTGCCAGTAGTATAGCGGGACAGTCTAACTATGGCTACACCTTC
TRBV25-1	-	-	TRBJ2-3	CASSDRTVNTQYF	TGTGCCAGCAGTGATCGGACTGTAAATACGCAGTATTTT
TRBV6-2/TRBV6-3	-	-	TRBJ1-2	CASSKKGINYGYTF	TGTGCCAGCAGCAAGAAGGGGATTAACTATGGCTACACCTTC
TRBV5-4	-	-	TRBJ1-1	CASSSPRELNTEAFF	TGTGCCAGCAGCTCCCCCAGGGAATTGAACACTGAAGCTTTCTTT
TRBV24-1	TRBD1	-	TRBJ2-1	CATSPGQGPYNEQFF	TGTGCCACCAGCCCGGGACAGGGACCCTACAATGAGCAGTTCTTC
TRBV6-1	TRBD1	once	TRBJ2-7	CASSETGGSEQYF	TGTGCCAGCAGTGAGACAGGGGGAAGTGAGCAGTACTTC
TRBV7-2	-	-	TRBJ1-1	CASSPPGRAGTEAFF	TGTGCCAGCAGCCCCCCCGGCAGGGCCGGCACTGAAGCTTTCTTT
TRBV10-2	-	-	TRBJ1-3	CASSEQGNTIYF	TGCGCCAGCAGTGAACAGGGAAACACCATATATTTT
TRBV6-5	-	-	TRBJ1-2	CASSYVKQGSYGYTF	TGTGCCAGCAGTTACGTGAAACAGGGAAGCTATGGCTACACCTTC
TRBV7-2	-	-	TRBJ1-2	CASSLTVVGGVDNYGYTF	TGTGCCAGCAGCTTAACGGTGGTGGGGGGAGTAGATAACTATGGCTACACCTTC
TRBV21-1	-	-	TRBJ1-6	CASSKARETNSPLHF	TGTGCCAGCAGCAAAGCTCGGGAAACAAATTCACCCCTCCACTTT
TRBV13	TRBD1	-	TRBJ1-6	CASSPPTGGHSPLHF	TGTGCCAGCAGCCCACCGACAGGGGGACATTCACCCCTCCACTTT
TRBV19	TRBD1	-	TRBJ1-2	CASGTGLWGYTF	TGTGCCAGTGGGACAGGGCTGTGGGGCTACACCTTC
TRBV19	-	-	TRBJ2-1	CASSIGASSGEQFF	TGTGCCAGTAGTATAGGGGCTAGCTCGGGTGAGCAGTTCTTC
TRBV7-8	TRBD2	-	TRBJ2-5	CASSWSGGLQETQYF	TGTGCCAGCAGCTGGAGCGGGGGGCTCCAAGAGACCCAGTACTTC
TRBV9	-	-	TRBJ2-7	CASSDPRGKESPFHEQYF	TGTGCCAGCAGCGACCCCCGGGGTAAGGAATCTCCTTTCCACGAGCAGTACTTC
TRBV7-9	TRBD1	-	TRBJ2-5	CASSLAGTGVVETQYF	TGTGCCAGCAGCTTAGCCGGGACAGGGGTTGTGGAGACCCAGTACTTC
TRBV4-3	TRBD1	-	TRBJ2-3	CASSQDSGGSTDTQYF	TGCGCCAGCAGCCAAGATTCAGGGGGCAGCACAGATACGCAGTATTTT
TRBV14	TRBD1	-	TRBJ2-7	CASSRQGINWDF	TGTGCCAGCAGCCGACAGGGGATTAACTGGGACTTC
TRBV9	TRBD1	-	TRBJ1-4	CASSSRDRAEKLFF	TGTGCCAGCAGCTCCCGGGACAGGGCTGAAAAACTGTTTTTT
TRBV9	-	-	TRBJ2-1	CASSVVTDNEQFF	TGTGCCAGCAGCGTAGTTACAGACAATGAGCAGTTCTTC
TRBV27	TRBD1	once	TRBJ2-7	CASSLVGQSYEQYF	TGTGCCAGCAGTTTAGTGGGACAGTCCTACGAGCAGTACTTC
TRBV7-9	TRBD1	-	TRBJ1-1	CASSLGQGNTEAFF	TGTGCCAGCAGCCTGGGACAGGGGAACACTGAAGCTTTCTTT
TRBV4-1	-	-	TRBJ1-2	CASSRGSSSYNYGYTF	TGCGCCAGCAGCCGGGGCAGCTCCTCCTATAACTATGGCTACACCTTC
TRBV5-1	TRBD1	-	TRBJ1-2	CASSNGQGDYGYTF	TGCGCCAGCAGCAACGGACAGGGGGACTATGGCTACACCTTC
TRBV24-1	TRBD1	-	TRBJ2-7	CATSDWGDRGYEQYF	TGTGCCACCAGTGATTGGGGGGACAGGGGATACGAGCAGTACTTC
TRBV7-2	TRBD1	-	TRBJ1-5	CASSGQGNQPQHF	TGTGCCAGCAGTGGACAGGGGAATCAGCCCCAGCATTTT
TRBV11-2	TRBD1	-	TRBJ2-7	CASSLGGQGKYEQYF	TGTGCCAGCAGCTTAGGCGGACAGGGGAAGTACGAGCAGTACTTC
TRBV5-1	TRBD2	few	TRBJ2-7	CASSIVSAGGPYEQYF	TGCGCCAGCAGCATCGTTTCAGCGGGGGGACCCTACGAGCAGTACTTC
TRBV6-2/TRBV6-3	TRBD1	-	TRBJ1-2	CASTPRGQGQHGYTF	TGTGCCAGCACCCCAAGGGGGCAGGGGCAACATGGCTACACCTTC
TRBV10-1	TRBD2	-	TRBJ2-5	CASSDRDRTRETQYF	TGCGCCAGCAGTGACCGAGACCGGACTAGAGAGACCCAGTACTTC
TRBV12-1	-	-	TRBJ2-1	CASSFALITGLDEQFF	TGTGCCAGCAGCTTTGCGTTAATTACAGGGTTGGATGAGCAGTTCTTC
TRBV7-2	-	-	TRBJ1-2	CASSLSLLGRAYGYTF	TGTGCCAGCAGCTTAAGTCTCCTGGGCAGGGCCTATGGCTACACCTTC
TRBV10-2	TRBD1	-	TRBJ2-7	CASSQGQGLGQYF	TGCGCCAGCAGCCAGGGACAGGGGCTGGGGCAGTACTTC
TRBV6-5	TRBD1	once	TRBJ1-1	CASSLDRGTEAFF	TGTGCCAGCAGTTTAGACAGGGGTACTGAAGCTTTCTTT
TRBV11-2	-	-	TRBJ1-1	CASSRGPKNTEAFF	TGTGCCAGCAGTCGGGGTCCTAAAAACACTGAAGCTTTCTTT